This T cell receptor beta chain was sequenced in a study of early T cells in non-severe SARS-CoV-2 infection. On this clonotype itself: Its matching antigen is unknown.

TCRdb processed the 5' RACE reads anew with MiXCR; each CDR3 protein has one entry. Among fewer than 100,000 distinct CDR3 sequences, 8.5% to 10% were seen once, and the ten largest hold about 4.6%. Study-wide results and caveats: There was a bias toward anti-spike CD8 responses in VDJdb matching, which missed private and CD4 specificities.

The sequenced sample consisted of whole blood. This sequence was found in an adult who was a healthcare worker with PCR-confirmed SARS-CoV-2 infection or an uninfected control (not recorded which).

CDR3 residues: CASSAGQRETQYF. Here the CDR3 DNA reads TGCGCCAGCAGCGCGGGACAGCGGGAGACCCAGTACTTC. The V and J genes are TRBV5-1 and TRBJ2-5; a possible D gene is TRBD1 (7 bases). CDR1 is SGHRS and CDR2 is YFSETQ in the germline V gene. V was cut by 4 bases and J by 5 bases, with 12 bases left in between. The CDR3 runs 13 residues.